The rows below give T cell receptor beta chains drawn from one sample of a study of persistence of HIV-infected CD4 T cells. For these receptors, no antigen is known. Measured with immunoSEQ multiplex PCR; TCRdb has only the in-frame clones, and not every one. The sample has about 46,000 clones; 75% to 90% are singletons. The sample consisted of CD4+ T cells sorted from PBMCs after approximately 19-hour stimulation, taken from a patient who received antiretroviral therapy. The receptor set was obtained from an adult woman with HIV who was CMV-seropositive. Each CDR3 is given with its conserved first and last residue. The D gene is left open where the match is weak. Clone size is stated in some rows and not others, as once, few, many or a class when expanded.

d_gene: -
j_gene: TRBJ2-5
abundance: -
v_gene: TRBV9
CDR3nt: TGTGCCAGCAGCGTAGCCCCGGTAGGGGGTATGGGCACAGAGACCCAGTACTTC
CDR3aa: CASSVAPVGGMGTETQYF

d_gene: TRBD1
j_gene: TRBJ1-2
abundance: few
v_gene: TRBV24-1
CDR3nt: TGTGCCACCAGTGATTCCACTGCGACAGGGAACTATGGCTACACCTTC
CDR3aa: CATSDSTATGNYGYTF

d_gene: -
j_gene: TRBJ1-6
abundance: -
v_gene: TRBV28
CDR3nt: TGTGCCAGCAGTTTATACTCCGGAACAGGGAAACGCCCGCTAACCTATAATTCACCCCTCCACTTT
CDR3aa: CASSLYSGTGKRPLTYNSPLHF

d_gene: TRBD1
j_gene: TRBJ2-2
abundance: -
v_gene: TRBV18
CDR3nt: TGTGCCAGCTCACAAGGGACAGGCCGCACCGGGGAGCTGTTTTTT
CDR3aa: CASSQGTGRTGELFF

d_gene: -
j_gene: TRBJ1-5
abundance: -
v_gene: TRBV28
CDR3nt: TGTGCCAGCAGCGAACAGGGAAGGGATCAGCCCCAGCATTTT
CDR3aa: CASSEQGRDQPQHF

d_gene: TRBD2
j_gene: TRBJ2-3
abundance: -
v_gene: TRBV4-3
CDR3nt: TGCGCCAGCAGCCAAGATTTACATGGCGGGGGAAGAACTAGCACAGATACGCAGTATTTT
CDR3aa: CASSQDLHGGGRTSTDTQYF

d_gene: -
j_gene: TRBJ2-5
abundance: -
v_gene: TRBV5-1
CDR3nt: TGCGCCAGCCGGTCACTTCAAGAGACCCAGTACTTC
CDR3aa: CASRSLQETQYF

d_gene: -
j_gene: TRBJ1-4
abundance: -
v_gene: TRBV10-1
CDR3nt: TGCGCCAGCATCCCCAGACGGGGGGAAAAACTGTTTTTT
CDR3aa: CASIPRRGEKLFF

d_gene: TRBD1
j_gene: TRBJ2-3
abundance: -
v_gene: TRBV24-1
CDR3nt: TGTGCCACCAGTGAAAGACAGGGGACCACAGATACGCAGTATTTT
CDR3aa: CATSERQGTTDTQYF

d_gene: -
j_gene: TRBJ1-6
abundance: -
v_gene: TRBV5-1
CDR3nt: TGCGCCAGCAGCTTGGGACAGATTAATTCACCCCTCCACTTT
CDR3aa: CASSLGQINSPLHF

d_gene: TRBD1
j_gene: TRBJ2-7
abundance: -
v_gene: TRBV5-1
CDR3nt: TGCGCCAGCAGCCCCGGACAGGGGGCCCACGAGCAGTACTTC
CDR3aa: CASSPGQGAHEQYF

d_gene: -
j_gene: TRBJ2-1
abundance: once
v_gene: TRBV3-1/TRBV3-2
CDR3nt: TGTGCCAGCAGCCAAGAGGGGCGAGATGAGCAGTTCTTC
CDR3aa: CASSQEGRDEQFF

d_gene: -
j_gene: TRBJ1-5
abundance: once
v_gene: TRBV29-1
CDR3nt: TGCAGCGTCGCCGTTGCCCAATATAGCAATCAGCCCCAGCATTTT
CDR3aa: CSVAVAQYSNQPQHF

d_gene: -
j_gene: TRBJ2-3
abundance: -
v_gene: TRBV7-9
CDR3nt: TGTGCCAGCAGCTTCGGTTCTCCAGGGTCCTATACGCAGTATTTT
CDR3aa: CASSFGSPGSYTQYF

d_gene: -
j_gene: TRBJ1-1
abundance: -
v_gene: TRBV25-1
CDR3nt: TGTGCCAGCAGTGAATGGGAGGGCGCGAGAGCTTTCTTT
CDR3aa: CASSEWEGARAFF

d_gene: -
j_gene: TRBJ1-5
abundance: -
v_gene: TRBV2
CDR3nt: TGTGCCAGCAGTGTTTGGGGCACCAATCAGCCCCAGCATTTT
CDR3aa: CASSVWGTNQPQHF

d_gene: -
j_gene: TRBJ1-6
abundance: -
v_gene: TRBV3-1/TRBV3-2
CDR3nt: TGTGCCAGCAGCCAGATACAGGGAAATGGTTCACCCCTCCACTTT
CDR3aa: CASSQIQGNGSPLHF

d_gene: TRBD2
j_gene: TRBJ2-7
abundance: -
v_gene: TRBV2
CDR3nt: TGTGCCAGCAGTTTGGGACTAGCGGGAGGGGGACGGAACGAGCAGTACTTC
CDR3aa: CASSLGLAGGGRNEQYF

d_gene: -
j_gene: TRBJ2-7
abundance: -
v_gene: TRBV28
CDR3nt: TGTGCCAGCAGTTTGACCCCCTCGGTAGGCTCCTACGAGCAGTACTTC
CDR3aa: CASSLTPSVGSYEQYF

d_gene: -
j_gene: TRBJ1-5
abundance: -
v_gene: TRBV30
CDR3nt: TGTGCCTGGGGCCAGACAGGATATAGCAATCAGCCCCAGCATTTT
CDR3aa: CAWGQTGYSNQPQHF

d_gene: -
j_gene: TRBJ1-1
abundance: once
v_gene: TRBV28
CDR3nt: TGTGCCAGCAGTTTAAGCAGGGGAACTGAAGCTTTCTTT
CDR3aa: CASSLSRGTEAFF

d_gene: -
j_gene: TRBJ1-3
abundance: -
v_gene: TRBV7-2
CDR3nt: TGTGCCAGCAGCTTCAATTCCGGACACTCCTCTGGAAACACCATATATTTT
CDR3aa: CASSFNSGHSSGNTIYF

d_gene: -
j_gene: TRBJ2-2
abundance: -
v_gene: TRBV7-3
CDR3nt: TGTGCCAGCAGCCCTTACGGGGGACAAAACACCGGGGAGCTGTTTTTT
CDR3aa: CASSPYGGQNTGELFF

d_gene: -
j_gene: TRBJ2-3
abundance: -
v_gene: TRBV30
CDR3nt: TGTGCCTGGAGTACGCCGGGCCTTAGCACAGATACGCAGTATTTT
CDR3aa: CAWSTPGLSTDTQYF

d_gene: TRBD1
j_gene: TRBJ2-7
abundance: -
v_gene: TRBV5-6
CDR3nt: TGTGCCAGCAGCTTAAGACAGACAGGGGGCTCCTACGAGCAGTACTTC
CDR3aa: CASSLRQTGGSYEQYF

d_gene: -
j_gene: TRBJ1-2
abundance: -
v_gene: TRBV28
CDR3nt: TGTGCCAGCAGGTCGGGTACTAACTATGGCTACACCTTC
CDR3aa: CASRSGTNYGYTF

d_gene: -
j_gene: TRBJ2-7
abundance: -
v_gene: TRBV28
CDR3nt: TGTGCCAGCAGTCCCCGGACGGGGAAAGGGCAGTACTTC
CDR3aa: CASSPRTGKGQYF

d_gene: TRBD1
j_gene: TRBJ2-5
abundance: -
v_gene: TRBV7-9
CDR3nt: TGTGCCAGCAGCTTAGGTGCAGGGGGCGCGGAGACCCAGTACTTC
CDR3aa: CASSLGAGGAETQYF

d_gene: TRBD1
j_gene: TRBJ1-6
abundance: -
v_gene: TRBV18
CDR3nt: TGTGCCAGCTCACCAACAGGGGCCGGTCTTAATTCACCCCTCCACTTT
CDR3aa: CASSPTGAGLNSPLHF

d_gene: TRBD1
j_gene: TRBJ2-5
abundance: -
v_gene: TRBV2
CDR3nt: TGTGCCAGCAGTATCGACAGGGAAGAGACCCAGTACTTC
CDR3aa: CASSIDREETQYF

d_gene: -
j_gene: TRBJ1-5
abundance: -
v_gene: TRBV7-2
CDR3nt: TGTGCCAGCAGCTTAGCCGGGCAGGCAACAAATCAGCCCCAGCATTTT
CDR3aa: CASSLAGQATNQPQHF

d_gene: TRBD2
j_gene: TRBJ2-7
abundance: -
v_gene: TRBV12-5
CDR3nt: TGTGCTAGTGGTTTGGCCCGGGGGGGAGCGGGGGAGACCTACGAGCAGTACTTC
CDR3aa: CASGLARGGAGETYEQYF

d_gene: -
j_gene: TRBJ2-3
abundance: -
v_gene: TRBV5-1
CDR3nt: TGCGCCAGCAGCTTAGACAGAGACACAGATACGCAGTATTTT
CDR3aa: CASSLDRDTDTQYF

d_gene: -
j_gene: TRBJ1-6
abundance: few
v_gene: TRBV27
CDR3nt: TGTGCCAGCAGTCCCCAGTTGGGGGTCGGGTCACCCCTCCACTTT
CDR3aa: CASSPQLGVGSPLHF

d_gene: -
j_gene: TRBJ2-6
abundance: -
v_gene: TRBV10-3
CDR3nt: TGTGCCATCAGTGAGTCTGGGGCCAACGTCCTGACTTTC
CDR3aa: CAISESGANVLTF

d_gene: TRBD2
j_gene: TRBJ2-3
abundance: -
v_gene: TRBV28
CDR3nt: TGTGCCAGCAGTCCGGGGGGGAGCACAGATACGCAGTATTTT
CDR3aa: CASSPGGSTDTQYF

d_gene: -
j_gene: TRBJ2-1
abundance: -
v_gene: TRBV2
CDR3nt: TGTGCCAGCAGTCCTTCATACAGGGTCTCGGACAATGAGCAGTTCTTC
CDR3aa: CASSPSYRVSDNEQFF

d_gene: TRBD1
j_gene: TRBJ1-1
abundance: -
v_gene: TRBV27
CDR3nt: TGTGCCAGCAGTAGAGCCGGGACAGGGGGTGAAGCTTTCTTT
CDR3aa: CASSRAGTGGEAFF

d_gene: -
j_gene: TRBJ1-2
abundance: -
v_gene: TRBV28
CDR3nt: TGTGCCAGCAGTTTCAGGCAGCTCTATGGCTACACCTTC
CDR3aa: CASSFRQLYGYTF

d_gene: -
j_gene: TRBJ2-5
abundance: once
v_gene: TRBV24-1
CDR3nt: TGTGCCACCAGTAATAGGGAGACCCAGTACTTC
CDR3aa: CATSNRETQYF

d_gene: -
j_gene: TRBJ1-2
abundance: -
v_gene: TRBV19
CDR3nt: TGTGCCAGTAGTACCTCGACAGCCAAATATGGCTACACCTTC
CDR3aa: CASSTSTAKYGYTF

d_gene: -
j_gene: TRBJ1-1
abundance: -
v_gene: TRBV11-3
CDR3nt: TGTGCCAGCAGCTTATCTACCGGGGGCGCAACCACTGAAGCTTTCTTT
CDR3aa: CASSLSTGGATTEAFF

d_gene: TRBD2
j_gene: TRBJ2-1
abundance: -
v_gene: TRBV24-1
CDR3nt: TGTGCCACAGACTCGTCCGCGGGAGGAGGCAATGAGCAGTTCTTC
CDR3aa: CATDSSAGGGNEQFF

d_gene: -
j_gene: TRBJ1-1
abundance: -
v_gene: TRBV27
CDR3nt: TGTGCCAGCAGTTTTTATGGCAGGGGGAACACTGAAGCTTTCTTT
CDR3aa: CASSFYGRGNTEAFF

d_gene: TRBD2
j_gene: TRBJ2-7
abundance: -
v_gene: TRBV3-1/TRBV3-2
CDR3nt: TGTGCCAGCAGCCAAGATCCGGCTAGCGGGGGTTACGAGCAGTACTTC
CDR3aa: CASSQDPASGGYEQYF

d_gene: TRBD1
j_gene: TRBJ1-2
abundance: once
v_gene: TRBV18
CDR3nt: TGTGCCAGCTCAACACCGGGACAGGGATCCTATGGCTACACCTTC
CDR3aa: CASSTPGQGSYGYTF

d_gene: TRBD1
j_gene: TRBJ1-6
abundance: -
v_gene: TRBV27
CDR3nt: TGTGCCAGCAGGAGGACAGGGGGCTTGGATTCACCCCTCCACTTT
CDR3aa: CASRRTGGLDSPLHF

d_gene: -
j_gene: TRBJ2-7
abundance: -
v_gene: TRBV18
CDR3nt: TGTGCCAGCTCACCCGGAATCGGGAGACGACCCTACGAGCAGTACTTC
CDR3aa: CASSPGIGRRPYEQYF